This TCR beta chain was documented in a study of blood T cell repertoires in COVID-19. Across the study: Sites across the United States, Italy and Spain contributed samples from acute and convalescent COVID-19. The analysed material was cDNA or gDNA that came from T cells, B-cell-depleted T cells, or PBMCs.

Authors' data handling: Estimation of nucleated cell counts relied on the amplification of reference gene primers. Clones were sequenced by immunoSEQ multiplex PCR, and TCRdb holds only the in-frame ones, with some missing. The D gene and trimming were derived from the DNA, and the V and J assignments and clone size from that table. Here the sample spans about 20,000 clones, 79% being singletons. Sequencing was carried out using peripheral blood. This clonotype was sampled from an elderly man with acute or convalescent COVID-19.

The CDR3 bases are TGTGCCAGCAAGGAGGGGACCCTCTCAAACCAAGAGACCCAGTACTTC. This encodes CASKEGTLSNQETQYF. The chain carries TRBV2 and TRBJ2-5, with D perhaps TRBD2 (6 bases). This CDR3 has 16 residues. Looked up from germline, CDR1 is SNHLY and CDR2 is FYNNEI. Trimming left V 7 bases short and J 0 bases short, with 18 bases between.